This T cell receptor (beta chain) comes out of a study of shared clonotypes between healthy human individuals. Naive CD8 cells comprised CD45RO-negative, CCR7-positively selected cells, excluding terminally differentiated effector memory CD45RA+ cells. Some clones are missing from TCRdb's copy, which holds only in-frame ones; the method was immunoSEQ multiplex PCR. This sample has around 2,000,000 clones, with approximately 94% found just once. CDR3 length equals 18 residues. V was cut by 0 bases and J by 7 bases, with 23 bases left in between. The V gene's germline CDR1 is SGDLS and CDR2 YYNGEE. The clonotype comes from a man between 18 and 35 years old in good health. Some clones in this sample may be carry-over from other donors' samples. The sequencing input was naive CD8+ T cells from PBMCs. The genes are TRBV9 and TRBJ2-1, with D possibly being TRBD1 (6 bases). In DNA, the CDR3 is TGTGCCAGCAGCGTAGGGGGCTCGGCTGGGGGCACGGGGAATGAGCAGTTCTTC. Its protein is CASSVGGSAGGTGNEQFF.